The TCR beta chain under discussion was sequenced for a study of shared clonotypes between healthy human individuals. Study-wide results and caveats: Sharing across a few donors was seen in 4% to 6.5% of naive CD4 clonotypes.

Naive CD8 cells were CD45RO-negative, positively selected for CCR7, excluding terminally differentiated effector memory CD45RA+ cells. Donors were healthy HIV-negative adults without recent acute infections or vaccinations. Produced via immunoSEQ multiplex PCR; TCRdb's table is partial and in-frame only. The table lists 550,000 to 650,000 clones, approximately 96% of them singletons. As to this clone: Its specificity is unknown.

There are 16 residues in the CDR3. Trimming took 8 bases from V and 0 from J, leaving 16 bases between them. CDR1 MNHEY and CDR2 SMNVEV come from the germline V gene (reference sequence). Sequencing input: naive CD8+ T cells sorted from blood. The receptor was isolated from a woman in her twenties or thirties in good health. The chain employs TRBV27 and TRBJ1-4, with D possibly being TRBD1 (5 bases). CDR3 nucleotide sequence: TGTGCCAGCCATCCCTTGGGGACGCCAACTAATGAAAAACTGTTTTTT. Translated: CASHPLGTPTNEKLFF.